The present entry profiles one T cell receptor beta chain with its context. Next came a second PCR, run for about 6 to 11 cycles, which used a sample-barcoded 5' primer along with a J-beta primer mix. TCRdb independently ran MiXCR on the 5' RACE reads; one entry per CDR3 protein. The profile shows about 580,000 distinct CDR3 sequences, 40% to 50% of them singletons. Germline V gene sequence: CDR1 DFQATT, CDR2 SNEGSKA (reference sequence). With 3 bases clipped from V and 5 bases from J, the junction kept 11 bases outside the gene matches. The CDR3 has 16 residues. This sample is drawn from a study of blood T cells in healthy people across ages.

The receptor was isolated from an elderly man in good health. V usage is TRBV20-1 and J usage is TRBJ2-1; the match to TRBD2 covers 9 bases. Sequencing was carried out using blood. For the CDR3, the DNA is TGCAGTGCTAGGCCCCCCCGACTAGCGGTTAACAATGAGCAGTTCTTC. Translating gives CSARPPRLAVNNEQFF.